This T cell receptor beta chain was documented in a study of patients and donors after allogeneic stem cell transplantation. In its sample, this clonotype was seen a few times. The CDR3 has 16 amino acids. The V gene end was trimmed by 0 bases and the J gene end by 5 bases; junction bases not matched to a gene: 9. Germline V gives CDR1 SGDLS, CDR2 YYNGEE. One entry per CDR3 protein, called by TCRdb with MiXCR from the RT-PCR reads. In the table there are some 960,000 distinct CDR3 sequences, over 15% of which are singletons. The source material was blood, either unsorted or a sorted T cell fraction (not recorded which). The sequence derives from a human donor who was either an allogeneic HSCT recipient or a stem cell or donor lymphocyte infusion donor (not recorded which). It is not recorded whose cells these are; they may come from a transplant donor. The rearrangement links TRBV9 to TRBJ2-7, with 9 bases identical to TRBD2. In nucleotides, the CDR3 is TGTGCCAGCAGCGTAGAATCAGCGGGGGGATTCAACGAGCAGTACTTC. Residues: CASSVESAGGFNEQYF.